This TCR beta chain derives from a study of blood T cell repertoires in COVID-19 (dated by TCRdb to 2018 to 2021). Background on the whole study: Samples from collaborators originated in the United States, Italy and Spain and spanned both the acute and convalescent phases of COVID-19. HLA class I and class II types, where available, came from metadata supplied by the sample provider rather than from assay-based typing. A de-identified subject ID, COVID-19 status, age in years and sex were almost always included in the sample metadata. Samples were obtained from the ongoing ImmuneRACE study (first 160 participants) and from about 1,300 subjects provided by 6 global collaborators. The repertoires were released in a freely available public database intended as a resource for research on the immune response to SARS-CoV-2. The prospective study material was composed of cDNA or gDNA derived from T cells, B-cell-depleted T cells, or PBMCs. The dataset comprised deeply sampled blood TCRbeta repertoires from subjects exposed to, actively infected with, or recovered from COVID-19.

The immunoSEQ Assay, a bias-controlled multiplex PCR, was used to amplify TCRbeta CDR3 regions from genomic DNA. In the authors' own workflow: Nucleated cell counts per sample were estimated from amplification of reference gene primers within the assay. Sequence reads were collapsed and filtered to measure the absolute abundance of every unique TCRbeta CDR3 rearrangement. For each sample, productive Simpson clonality was calculated as the square root of Simpson's diversity index across productive rearrangements. TCRdb provides this immuneACCESS table in a form limited to in-frame rearrangements. Some clones are lacking; in checked studies, under half of them reflect an unresolved V gene, and why the rest are absent is not known. The D gene and trimming were derived from the DNA, and the V and J assignments and clone size from that table. The sample includes a few hundred thousand clones, with 75% to 85% observed a single time. The top ten constitute 1.4% of the sample.

The germline V gene encodes CDR1 MNHNY and CDR2 SVGAGI (reference sequence). The CDR3 has 13 amino acids, counting the end cysteine and phenylalanine. Of all the DNA, just the CDR3 is kept, 39 bases in frame from base 1. V ends up 6 bases short and J 7 bases short, with an unmatched junction base count of 7. Concerning this clone itself: Its antigen has not been determined. Nothing much larger sits one base from this clone, and base qualities are not available.

Overall results and qualifications from the work: The quantity of clinical and demographic metadata differed by source and by participant and was supplied without curation.

Samples from volunteer blood donors who had recovered from COVID-19 were contributed by a second Seattle source. Collaborating institutions collected whole blood in K2EDTA tubes following their own protocols. Collaborator samples were shipped for TCRbeta analysis as frozen whole blood, isolated PBMCs, or DNA extracted from either sample type. Sequenced material: peripheral blood. This clonotype was sampled from a woman between 35 and 50 years old who had recovered from COVID-19. This receptor chain uses TRBV6-6 and TRBJ1-1, with 8 bases aligning to TRBD1. CDR3 sequence: CASSYLGQGEAFF. The nucleotide sequence is TGTGCCAGCAGCTACCTAGGACAGGGTGAAGCTTTCTTT.